The TCR beta chain described here comes from a study of graft-versus-host responses after intestinal transplantation (dated by TCRdb to the early 2020s). About the study as a whole: The transplants that recipients got were multivisceral, liver-intestinal, or isolated intestinal. All recipients received anti-thymocyte globulin induction followed by maintenance tacrolimus and steroids for around 3 years. Graft-versus-host and host-versus-graft alloreactive T cell clones were tracked in the graft, circulation and bone marrow after intestinal transplantation using bulk TCR-beta CDR3 sequencing. To identify alloreactive clones, pre-transplant mixed lymphocyte reaction products were sequenced and compared with unstimulated pre-transplant donor and recipient T cells. The cohort enrolled about two dozen intestinal transplant recipients including one retransplant, and 3 patients lacking pretransplant specimens were excluded. A peak of at least 4% donor T cells among recipient peripheral blood mononuclear cells was the definition used for donor T cell macrochimerism. Instead of going to the commercial service, samples from a few later patients were sequenced in-house on an Illumina MiSeq and processed with MiXCR. Results the study describes overall, beyond this receptor: Early after transplant, peak levels of circulating GvH clones were found to be associated with declines in HvG clones. Conclusions were limited by the relatively low number and heterogeneity of intestinal transplant patients. GvH clones were detected in recipient bone marrow, and some appeared earlier in ileal mucosa or blood, consistent with an intestinal mucosal origin. In the allografts of patients with donor T cell macrochimerism, GvH to HvG T cell clonal ratios were high.

The sample's time point label, decoded: cells obtained before transplantation from donor or recipient. CD3+CD4+ and CD3+CD8+ populations were FACS-sorted from unstimulated pre-transplant donor and recipient cells taken from spleen or lymph nodes. The germline V gene provides CDR1 SGDLS and CDR2 YYNGEE. The CDR3 spans 15 residues, from the cysteine through the phenylalanine. This entry keeps only the CDR3 DNA: 45 bases, framed from base 1. V ends up 4 bases short and J 5 bases short, with an unmatched junction base count of 9. Library prep was done by the immunoSEQ multiplex PCR assay. For most patients, genomic DNA was isolated with the Qiagen DNeasy Blood and Tissue Kit and sent frozen to Adaptive Biotechnologies for TCR sequencing. For most patients, genomic DNA was subjected to high-throughput TCR-beta CDR3 sequencing by Adaptive Biotechnologies. Processing in the source paper ran as follows. Adaptive's ImmunoSEQ software supplied the TCR sequencing data for 15 to 20 patients, while MiXCR and VDJtools were used to process a few other patients. To correct CD4 versus CD8 sorting errors, sequences present in both subsets at a frequency ratio below 5:1 were removed. CDR3 nucleotide sequences shared between donor and recipient were removed because the origin of such sequences could not be assigned. Alloreactive clones required at least 2-fold expansion over unstimulated cells and minimum CFSE-low frequency of 0.002% (template counts) or 0.001% (read counts). A clone was considered mappable if detected in the sequenced pre-transplant spleen, lymph node, or MLR CFSE-low populations of the donor or recipient. The cumulative frequency of alloreactive clones was calculated as a percentage of all sequences, weighted by copy number. The table was pulled from immuneACCESS by TCRdb, which kept in-frame rearrangements only. Such tables lose some clones; where checked, under half of the loss comes from unresolved V genes, and the rest has no known cause. The DNA was the basis for D and trimming; V, J and clone size are from that table. The sample includes over 85,000 clones, with approximately 94% observed a single time. Approximately 0.19% of the sample is in the top ten clones.

In regard to this clone: No cognate antigen has been identified for it. Within one base of it there is no much larger clone, and no base qualities were kept.

The material was unstimulated CD4+ T cells sorted from spleen or lymph node cells, obtained before transplant. The clonotype was recovered from a human donor who was the organ donor for an intestinal transplant. Recombination joined TRBV9 with TRBJ1-5; 7 junctional bases match TRBD1. CDR3 reads: CASSLDGQDHQPQHF. The DNA reads as follows: TGTGCCAGCAGCTTAGATGGACAGGACCATCAGCCCCAGCATTTT.